Given below is one T cell receptor (beta chain) in context. The same CDR3 is also encoded by other DNA sequences in this sample. The sample comes from a study of shared clonotypes between healthy human individuals. In germline, CDR1 is SGHDT, CDR2 YYEEEE. V shed 0 bases and J shed 0 bases, with 1 base lying between them. The CDR3 totals 13 residues. A split of CD4+ cells into CD45RA+ naive and CD45RA-negative memory subsets was performed. The method was immunoSEQ multiplex PCR; TCRdb's version includes in-frame clones alone and lacks a portion of them. Among about 520,000 clones listed, around 95% were seen once.

The sample taken for sequencing was naive CD4+ T cells sorted from blood. The sample's subset: CD45RA+ positively selected. The TCR sequence derives from a woman aged 30 to 39 in good health. The chain couples TRBV5-6 to TRBJ1-5, with no clear D. The DNA for the CDR3 is TGTGCCAGCAGCTTGGGTAGCAATCAGCCCCAGCATTTT. This gives the protein CASSLGSNQPQHF.